This T cell receptor beta chain originates from a study of blood T cell repertoires in COVID-19 (dated by TCRdb to 2020 to 2022). General notes on the study: The collaborator samples originated in the United States, Italy and Spain and spanned the acute and convalescent phases of COVID-19. Where available, HLA class I and class II types were obtained from metadata supplied by the sample provider rather than from assay-based typing. Subjects who had been exposed to COVID-19, were actively infected with it, or had recovered from it provided the deeply sampled blood TCRbeta repertoires that made up the dataset. Nearly every sample came with metadata listing a de-identified subject ID, COVID-19 status, age in years and sex. The prospective study material was composed of cDNA or gDNA derived from T cells, B-cell-depleted T cells, or PBMCs. The repertoires were made available in a free public database intended to serve as a resource for research on the immune response to SARS-CoV-2. The samples were drawn from two sources: the first 160 participants of the ongoing ImmuneRACE study, and 1,000 to 1,500 subjects contributed by 6 global collaborators. On the study overall, not on this receptor specifically: The amount of clinical and demographic metadata varied by source and participant and was provided uncurated.

Regarding this clone: Its antigen remains unidentified. No per-base quality is available; no much larger clone lies one base away.

TCRbeta CDR3 regions were amplified from genomic DNA using the immunoSEQ Assay, a bias-controlled multiplex PCR. The authors' pipeline ran thus. Nucleated cell counts per sample were estimated from amplification of reference gene primers within the assay. Sequence reads were collapsed and filtered to measure the absolute abundance of every unique TCRbeta CDR3 rearrangement. Productive Simpson clonality was computed per sample as the square root of Simpson's diversity index over productive rearrangements. TCRdb took over this immuneACCESS table, retaining in-frame rearrangements with V and J assigned. Such tables are incomplete; in checked studies, under half of the missing clones stem from an unresolved V gene, and the remainder is unexplained. Clone size and V and J calls were adopted from that table, with D and trimming inferred from the DNA. This sample holds hundreds of thousands of clones; about 87% were observed only once. The ten largest clones represent less than 3% of the sample.

In the prospective study, participants were 18 to 89 years old, resided in about two dozen geographic areas of the United States, and were enrolled through a virtual design. Cohort assignment in the prospective study relied on participant-reported clinical history from a screening survey and a study questionnaire. ImmuneRACE Cohort 3 recovered participants were defined by two consecutive negative NP/OP PCR tests, healthcare professional clearance, or symptom resolution. In the prospective study, whole blood, serum and a nasopharyngeal or oropharyngeal swab were collected from each participant by mobile phlebotomists. Over a roughly 2-month period, participants in the prospective study had the option of providing additional blood draws and questionnaires. Prospective study blood samples were shipped either frozen or at room temperature before DNA extraction. The CDR3 starts with the cysteine, ends with the phenylalanine, and has 14 residues. Only the CDR3 DNA is retained, 42 bases long and in frame from the first base. V and J are truncated by 1 base and 8 bases respectively, leaving an intervening sequence of 14 bases. Per the germline V gene, SGHTA is the CDR1 and FQGTGA is the CDR2.

The chain is encoded by TRBV7-3 joined to TRBJ1-2; the D segment could be TRBD1, given 5 matching bases. This clonotype was sampled from a woman aged 45-65 years who had recovered from COVID-19. Sequenced input: PBMCs or T cells enriched from blood (not recorded which). The bases read TGTGCCAGCAGCTTAAATCCGGGGGGTCGAGGCTACACCTTC. Its protein is CASSLNPGGRGYTF.